The rows below give T cell receptor beta chains drawn from one sample of a study of T cells in tuberculosis. The method was immunoSEQ multiplex PCR; TCRdb's version includes in-frame clones alone and lacks a portion of them. The sample lists about 23,000 clones, nearly 97% seen once, with almost 9.5% in the top ten. The material sequenced was PBMCs. These receptors were obtained from a donor aged 10 to 29 with latent tuberculosis or without tuberculosis infection. The CDR3 runs from the conserved cysteine through the conserved F or W. Fields, in order: D gene, CDR3 length, J gene, clone size, V gene, CDR3 protein, CDR3 DNA. D genes are given only for firm matches. Clone sizes are given selectively: once, few, many, or a class where the clone is expanded.

>NA|14|TRBJ2-2|NA|TRBV9
CASSVGGNTGELFF
TGTGCCAGCAGCGTTGGAGGGAACACCGGGGAGCTGTTTTTT
>NA|15|TRBJ1-4|NA|TRBV4-1
CASSQILVSGEKLFF
TGCGCCAGCAGCCAAATTTTGGTTAGCGGAGAAAAACTGTTTTTT
>NA|12|TRBJ1-2|NA|TRBV29-1
CSVPGLDYGYTF
TGCAGCGTTCCAGGGTTGGACTATGGCTACACCTTC
>NA|12|TRBJ2-1|NA|TRBV5-6
CASRVAYNEQFF
TGTGCCAGCAGGGTGGCTTACAATGAGCAGTTCTTC
>NA|14|TRBJ1-2|NA|TRBV5-4
CASSSVTGLHGYTF
TGTGCCAGCAGCTCGGTTACAGGGTTGCATGGCTACACCTTC
>NA|15|TRBJ2-7|once|TRBV6-5
CASSYGGSSSYEQYF
TGTGCCAGCAGTTACGGCGGCAGCAGCTCCTACGAGCAGTACTTC
>NA|13|TRBJ2-2|NA|TRBV6-5
CASIRIDTGELFF
TGTGCCAGCATCCGCATAGACACCGGGGAGCTGTTTTTT
>TRBD2|16|TRBJ2-3|NA|TRBV7-2
CASSPRLAGGADTQYF
TGTGCCAGCAGCCCCAGACTAGCGGGGGGAGCAGATACGCAGTATTTT
>NA|15|TRBJ1-4|NA|TRBV2
CASSEGAGTNEKLFF
TGTGCCAGCAGTGAAGGGGCGGGTACTAATGAAAAACTGTTTTTT
>TRBD2|18|TRBJ2-1|NA|TRBV5-4
CASSLVHLSGGAPREQFF
TGTGCCAGCAGCTTGGTGCATCTTAGCGGGGGGGCCCCCCGCGAGCAGTTCTTC
>TRBD1|14|TRBJ1-1|NA|TRBV2
CASMTRTGGTEAFF
TGTGCCAGCATGACCCGGACAGGGGGGACTGAAGCTTTCTTT
>TRBD2|17|TRBJ2-5|once|TRBV18
CASSPKTGTSGTETQYF
TGTGCCAGCTCACCGAAAACTGGGACTAGCGGAACAGAGACCCAGTACTTC
>NA|13|TRBJ2-7|NA|TRBV5-8
CASSFGRTYEQYF
TGTGCCAGCAGCTTTGGTAGAACCTACGAGCAGTACTTC
>TRBD1|11|TRBJ1-4|NA|TRBV20-1
CSAHWTGKLFF
TGCAGTGCTCACTGGACAGGAAAACTGTTTTTT
>TRBD1|15|TRBJ2-1|NA|TRBV5-1
CASTRTGDGYNEQFF
TGCGCCAGCACCCGAACAGGGGACGGGTACAATGAGCAGTTCTTC
>NA|14|TRBJ1-2|NA|TRBV29-1
CSVDVWGDLSGYTF
TGCAGCGTTGATGTCTGGGGGGACCTATCTGGCTACACCTTC
>NA|14|TRBJ2-1|NA|TRBV6-1
CASSAKQGSGEQFF
TGTGCCAGCAGTGCTAAACAGGGATCAGGTGAGCAGTTCTTC
>TRBD1|14|TRBJ1-6|NA|TRBV5-1
CASSSGTEPSPLHF
TGCGCCAGCAGCTCGGGGACAGAGCCTTCACCCCTCCACTTT